This TCR beta chain was sequenced during a study of cytomegalovirus exposure and HLA in healthy donors. Use of 60 Vbeta and 13 Jbeta primers characterized the PCR. Some clones are missing from TCRdb's copy, which holds only in-frame ones; the method was immunoSEQ multiplex PCR. The sample consists of about 190,000 clones, 75% to 90% of them appearing once. The source of this sequence is a man aged 35-49 years in good health and CMV-seropositive. The sequenced sample was PBMCs.

The CDR3 bases are TGTGCCAGTAGTAGGACCTGGACAGTCCAAAATTCACCCCTCCACTTT. The encoded protein is CASSRTWTVQNSPLHF. The genes are TRBV19 and TRBJ1-6; tentatively, D is TRBD1 (6 bases). Germline V gene data show CDR1 as LNHDA and CDR2 as SQIVND (reference sequence). The V end was cut by 4 bases, the J end by 7 bases, with 17 bases between. The CDR3 is 16 residues long.